This T cell receptor beta chain is from a study of tumor-infiltrating lymphocytes in primary liver carcinoma (dated by TCRdb to the late 2010s). For context, the study as a whole: Between late 2015 and 2016, a few patients in China with histopathologically diagnosed primary liver carcinoma had surgical resection. The study combined TCRbeta repertoire sequencing, expression microarrays and whole-exome sequencing across five regions of each liver tumor, with adjacent normal tissue and blood. Of the five patients (three men and two women, aged 30 to 69 years), four had hepatocellular carcinoma and one had combined HCC and intrahepatic cholangiocarcinoma. A total of approximately 35 specimens from 5 patients, comprising about 25 tumor regions, 5 adjacent noncancerous liver tissues and 5 peripheral blood samples, were covered by TCRbeta repertoire sequencing. Repertoires from technical replicates were highly reproducible, with mean shared-clone rates roughly 0.9 and correlation coefficients above 0.95. Each sample produced about 3.5 to 8 million productive TCRbeta reads, and read depth showed no significant difference between tissue types. The tumors of the five patients were staged as T1-T3 N0M0, with maximum diameters ranging from 4.2 to 10 cm.

Study-level results and caveats: The top 250 clones accounted for a significantly greater share of the repertoire in tumors than in blood (p = 0.039). Consistent with antigen-driven expansion, pairs of tumor regions showed higher repertoire overlap (mean about 36%) than either tumor-adjacent pairs (roughly 17%) or tumor-blood pairs (around 14%). Only the TCR beta chain was sequenced, so true repertoire diversity is likely underestimated because unpaired alpha chains were not captured. Comparison of CD4+ and CD8+ T cell repertoires was precluded by the use of bulk unsorted samples. The study included only five patients, and the authors note findings should be validated in a larger study.

Starting from about 500 ng total RNA, TCRbeta-specific cDNA was produced by reverse transcription with a constant-region primer and ProtoScript II reverse transcriptase. The TCRbeta libraries were prepared through three rounds of nested multiplex PCR following a slightly modified ARM-PCR procedure. The first two PCR rounds used multiplex TRBV1-TRBV30 forward primers with a Cbeta reverse primer, each for approximately 9 cycles. Sample barcodes and Illumina adapters were added in a final 25-cycle PCR with Deep VentR polymerase. Before sequencing, amplicons of 200-500 bp were purified from gel using a QIAquick gel extraction kit. An Illumina HiSeq 2500 was used to sequence the TCRbeta amplicons with 250-bp paired-end reads. The authors' analysis ran thus. Reads were quality-trimmed with Trimmomatic v0.33, and paired reads were merged with FLASH v1.2.11 to recover full CDR3 sequences. V, D and J germline segments were assigned to the rearranged TCRbeta sequences using MiGEC v1.2.1b. Clonotype statistics, along with Shannon-Wiener diversity indices, were calculated using VDJtools v1.0.0. Except for diversity analysis, only the 250 most abundant clonotypes of each sample were used in subsequent analyses to reduce sampling bias. Clones were called with MiXCR by TCRdb after fastp trimmed the public reads at Q25, and only in-frame beta chains were retained. Rows with one shared CDR3 protein collapse into an entry with the most common genes and DNA. These V and J calls derive from TCRdb rather than the authors' analysis. A total of about 330,000 distinct CDR3 sequences appear in this sample, approximately 65% of them only once. The ten largest clonotypes hold 5.5% to 8% of the sample.

In the germline V gene, CDR1 corresponds to SGHAT and CDR2 to FQNNGV. The CDR3 contains 14 residues, cysteine and phenylalanine counted. CDR3 DNA is the only sequence kept; it has 42 bases, read in frame from the first base. At the junction V is shortened by 1 base and J by 1 base, with 8 bases in between. This clonotype came up many times. The antigen it binds to is not known. No per-base quality is available; no much larger clone lies one base away. TRIzol reagent was used to extract blood RNA from unsorted whole blood, while the DNeasy Blood & Tissue kit provided the germline DNA. Patients had chronic HBV infection and were treatment-naive at sampling. Before surgery, about 4 milliliters of peripheral blood were collected into K2EDTA tubes.

This sequence was found in a man aged 35 to 55 with primary liver carcinoma and hepatitis B virus infection. Sequenced material: peripheral blood. Rearrangement joined TRBV11-2 to TRBJ2-7, and the D gene may be TRBD2, 5 bases matching. The sequenced DNA: TGTGCCAGCAGCTTAGGTCGGGGTTCCTACGAGCAGTACTTC. Translated, it reads CASSLGRGSYEQYF.